The 15 T cell receptor beta chains below all came from one sample that was sequenced in a study of blood T cell repertoires in COVID-19. Clones were sequenced by immunoSEQ multiplex PCR, and TCRdb holds only the in-frame ones, with some missing. The sample has about 430,000 clones; 80% to 90% are singletons. Material for sequencing was peripheral blood. Receptors originate from a man younger than 35 with COVID-19, enrolled during active disease.

This clone was detected once. This rearrangement joins TRBV4-2 to TRBJ1-1; a weak D match, TRBD1 (6 bases). Germline V CDR1 and CDR2: LGHNA, YNFKEQ. V lost 2 bases and J lost 5, with 18 bases in between. CDR3 length: 16 amino acids. The CDR3 region is CASSQKGHTGRTEAFF. The CDR3 DNA is TGTGCCAGCAGCCAAAAAGGCCATACAGGGAGAACTGAAGCTTTCTTT.

CDR3 sequence (DNA): TGTGCCAGCAGCTTAGAGAGGGCAGGGGGCGCCGATGAGCAGTTCTTC. Translated, it gives CASSLERAGGADEQFF. This chain links TRBV13 with TRBJ2-1; 8 bases align to TRBD1. V lost 1 base, J lost 8 bases, and 10 bases stayed unmatched. The CDR3 has 16 residues. Germline V gene data show CDR1 as PRHDT and CDR2 as FYEKMQ (reference sequence).

The CDR3 nucleotides are TGTGCCAGCAGCTACCGACTAGCGGGGGCGACAGATACGCAGTATTTT. Its translation: CASSYRLAGATDTQYF. The V and J genes are TRBV5-4 and TRBJ2-3; 12 nucleotides align to TRBD2. Trimming took 3 bases from V and 3 from J; bases not matched to a gene: 5. Looked up from germline, CDR1 is SGHNT and CDR2 is YYREEE (reference sequence). The CDR3 is 16 amino acids.

The V gene is TRBV27, the J gene TRBJ2-1; 9 bases are shared with TRBD2. The germline V gene has CDR1 MNHEY and CDR2 SMNVEV (reference sequence). This CDR3 has 16 residues. V dropped 1 base and J dropped 4; count of bases not matched to a gene: 5. The chain's CDR3 is CASSLFPSGIYNEQFF. The CDR3 DNA is TGTGCCAGCAGTTTATTCCCTAGCGGGATATACAATGAGCAGTTCTTC.

This sequence joins TRBV11-3 and TRBJ2-1; tentative D call: TRBD1 (6 bases). Germline V CDR1 and CDR2: SGHNT, YENEEA. CDR3 length: 18 amino acids. V was cut by 6 bases and J by 4 bases, with 25 bases left in between. The CDR3 region is CASSTSDGTPGGYNEQFF. CDR3 coding DNA: TGTGCCAGCAGTACATCTGACGGGACACCGGGTGGTTACAATGAGCAGTTCTTC.

This clone appeared once. This chain uses TRBV5-4 with TRBJ2-1, with a possible D match to TRBD2 (7 bases). V was clipped by 4 bases and J by 8 bases, with 22 bases between them. This CDR3 region has 16 residues. The germline gives CDR1 SGHNT, CDR2 YYREEE (reference sequence). The CDR3 loop is CASSPGGAQGFYEQFF. CDR3 DNA: TGTGCCAGCAGCCCTGGGGGGGCGCAGGGATTTTATGAGCAGTTCTTC.

The chain has TRBV3-1 (or the pseudogene TRBV3-2) and TRBJ1-1; 7 nucleotides align to TRBD1. The CDR3 has 12 amino acids. The germline V gene encodes CDR1 LGHDT and CDR2 YNNKEL (reference sequence). V shed 4 bases, J shed 6 bases, and the junction held 2 bases outside the gene matches. The CDR3 DNA follows: TGTGCCAGCAGCCCGACAGGGTCTGAAGCTTTCTTT. Translation: CASSPTGSEAFF.

The chain is built from TRBV12-5 and TRBJ2-1, with a possible D match to TRBD1 (6 bases). Germline lookup yields CDR1 LGHNT and CDR2 FRNRAP. The V end lost 7 bases, the J end lost 10 bases, and 14 bases lay between the germline ends. The CDR3 runs to 12 residues. The CDR3 loop is CASAPGDGEQFF. In nucleotides, the CDR3 is TGTGCTAGTGCGCCAGGGGACGGGGAGCAGTTCTTC.

The chain carries TRBV21-1 and TRBJ1-1. TRBV21-1 is a pseudogene. This CDR3 has 17 amino acids. CDR3 DNA: TGTGCCAGCAGCAGTAGTAAGGGATTGGGAGAGGACACTGAAGCTTTCTTT. Translating gives CASSSSKGLGEDTEAFF.

This chain links TRBV5-4 with TRBJ2-1, with no clear D. The CDR3 runs 12 residues. V dropped 0 bases and J dropped 8 bases, with 6 bases sitting between them. The germline V gene has CDR1 SGHNT and CDR2 YYREEE (reference sequence). This CDR3 is CASSLVRDEQFF. In DNA form, the CDR3 reads TGTGCCAGCAGCTTGGTTCGGGATGAGCAGTTCTTC. The full variable domain, in which reference TRBV5-4 and TRBJ2-1 provide the parts outside the CDR3, is ETGVTQSPTHLIKTRGQQVTLRCSSQSGHNTVSWYQQALGQGPQFIFQYYREEENGRGNFPPRFSGLQFPNYSSELNVNALELDDSALYLCASSLVRDEQFFGPGTRLTVL.

As DNA, the CDR3 is TGTGCCAGCAGCCCGGGGCTAGCGGGAGAGGCCTCCTACGAGCAGTACTTC. Its protein product is CASSPGLAGEASYEQYF. The J gene is TRBJ2-7, the V gene TRBV7-9, with 10 bases aligning to TRBD2. The germline V gene encodes CDR1 SEHNR and CDR2 FQNEAQ (reference sequence). This CDR3 contains 17 residues. The V segment lost 5 bases and the J segment 0 bases; nucleotides outside the gene matches: 10.

The genes are TRBV24-1 and TRBJ2-1; 7 bases line up with TRBD2. The J segment lost 2 bases and the V segment lost 5 bases, leaving 2 bases of the junction unmatched. This CDR3 is 14 amino acids long. Germline V gives CDR1 KGHDR, CDR2 SFDVKD. The CDR3 nucleotides are TGTGCCACCAGTGGGGCGGGAGCCTACAATGAGCAGTTCTTC. This codes for CATSGAGAYNEQFF.

V and J are TRBV28 and TRBJ1-1, with 7 positions matching TRBD1. The CDR3 spans 15 residues. Germline CDR1 MDHEN, CDR2 SYDVKM. Trimming at V came to 8 bases and at J to 7 bases, leaving 16 bases not matched to a gene. The CDR3 sequence: CASQFPSQGVGEAFF. The CDR3 nucleotides are TGTGCCAGCCAATTCCCCAGTCAGGGGGTGGGTGAAGCTTTCTTT.

The gene calls are TRBV19 and TRBJ2-3, with 10 bases matching TRBD1. J lost 4 bases, V lost 3 bases, and 4 bases had no gene match. CDR1 is LNHDA and CDR2 is SQIVND in the germline V gene (reference sequence). There are 15 residues in the CDR3. The CDR3 loop reads CASSITGTGADTQYF. Written as DNA, the CDR3 is TGTGCCAGTAGTATTACGGGGACAGGGGCAGATACGCAGTATTTT.

Details on this clone: The sample contains more than one DNA sequence encoding this CDR3. V and J are TRBV12-3 or TRBV12-4 and TRBJ1-1; no definite D call. This CDR3 has 13 amino acids. Trimming left V 2 bases short and J 0 bases short, with 4 bases between. CDR3 sequence reads: CASSLTLNTEAFF. The DNA for the CDR3 is TGTGCCAGCAGTTTAACTCTGAACACTGAAGCTTTCTTT.